The 5 T cell receptor beta chains listed next were all sequenced from one sample in a study of post-analysis software for immune sequencing data. Notes on the study in general: The study found TRBV5-6, TRBV5-1 and TRBV20-1 among about five TRBV segments more frequent in patients than controls.

The authors incorporated unique molecular identifiers into the TCR beta cDNA libraries. TCRdb re-called the PCR reads through MiXCR, storing one row per CDR3 protein. The sample consists of 750,000 to 900,000 distinct CDR3 sequences, 40% to 55% of them appearing once. These TCRs are of unknown antigen specificity. The sample consisted of blood. These receptors all stem from a girl aged 10-17 years with multiple sclerosis.

The J gene is TRBJ2-7, the V gene TRBV29-1; TRBD1 agrees at 7 bases. Matching the DNA end better, TRBJ2-5 makes the J call doubtful. Germline V CDR1 and CDR2: SQVTM, ANQGSEA. There are 13 residues in the CDR3. CDR3 bases: TGCAGCGTTGCTACAGGGGATAAAGAGACCCAGTACTTC. This codes for CSVATGDKETQYF.

This CDR3 is CASSPPGFDYGYTF. Written as DNA, the CDR3 is TGTGCCAGCTCACCTCCAGGGTTCGACTATGGCTACACCTTC. The chain employs TRBV18 and TRBJ1-2; the D gene is possibly TRBD1 (5 bases). Trimming removed 3 bases at V and 3 bases at J, with 11 bases between. The CDR3 extends over 14 amino acids. The germline gives CDR1 KGHSH, CDR2 LQKENI.

There are a few counts of this clonotype. This rearrangement joins TRBV24-1 to TRBJ2-4; D unresolved. V was clipped by 3 bases and J by 0 bases, with 8 bases between them. The CDR3 runs 15 residues. Looked up from germline, CDR1 is KGHDR and CDR2 is SFDVKD. The CDR3 bases are TGTGCCACCAGTGATCCTCGGATAGCCAAAAACATTCAGTACTTC. Translation gives CATSDPRIAKNIQYF.

This clonotype was recorded at least ten times. The J gene is TRBJ2-7, the V gene TRBV7-2; TRBD2 aligns across 9 bases. Germline V gene sequence: CDR1 SGHTA, CDR2 FQGNSA. The CDR3 runs to 14 residues. Losses at the gene ends were 2 bases for V and 3 bases for J; bases not matched to a gene: 2. The CDR3 is CASSLMREGYEQYF. CDR3 nucleotide sequence: TGTGCCAGCAGCTTAATGCGGGAGGGCTACGAGCAGTACTTC.

This clonotype has a handful of counts. The rearrangement links TRBV20-1 to TRBJ2-7, with 9 bases identical to TRBD2. The trim removed 0 bases at V and 2 bases at J, leaving 5 bases unmatched. CDR3 size: 15 residues. Per the germline V gene, CDR1 is DFQATT and CDR2 is SNEGSKA (reference sequence). CDR3 sequence (DNA): TGCAGTGCTAGAGACCTGACTAGCGGAGCCTACGAGCAGTACTTC. Protein sequence: CSARDLTSGAYEQYF.